This TCR beta chain was recorded in a study of cytomegalovirus exposure and HLA in healthy donors. As for this clone: Its antigen is unknown.

Clones were sequenced by immunoSEQ multiplex PCR, and TCRdb holds only the in-frame ones, with some missing. The profile shows 110,000 to 150,000 clones, roughly 87% of them singletons. Study-level findings and limits: It was confirmed in vitro that a few of the CMV-associated chains were specific for CMV antigens. Clusters of TCRs from the first cohort tended to co-occur in the 95 to 150 validation repertoires (as a later analysis found).

Material: PBMCs. This receptor was obtained from a woman younger than 30 in good health and CMV-seropositive.

DNA for the CDR3: TGTGCCAGCAGCGTAGGGGTGAACCGAGGTGTTGGAAACACCATATATTTT. Amino acids: CASSVGVNRGVGNTIYF. The chain uses TRBV9 and TRBJ1-3, with D hard to call. Looked up from germline, CDR1 is SGDLS and CDR2 is YYNGEE. V shed 0 bases and J shed 3 bases, with 16 bases lying between them. CDR3 length: 17 amino acids.